The text below deals with one T cell receptor (beta chain). The record originates from a study of beta chain features in type 1 diabetes. Background on the study: Patients looked much like healthy donors when it came to age, gender and cell yields.

Reverse transcription of all isolated RNA meant that expressed TCRB transcripts were sequenced. Data came from immunoSEQ multiplex PCR; TCRdb stores just in-frame clones and leaves some out. The sample carries about 340,000 clones, 6.5% to 10% recorded once. From germline, CDR1 is SGHNT and CDR2 YYREEE (reference sequence). CDR3 length: 14 amino acids. Unmatched junction bases numbered 6, after V lost 5 bases and J lost 2 bases. The rearrangement uses TRBV5-4 and TRBJ1-2; 7 bases are shared with TRBD1. The clonotype originates from a woman younger than 30 in good health. Input material: central memory CD4+ T cells from blood. CDR3 coding DNA: TGTGCCAGCAGTTTCGGACAGGTCAACTATGGCTACACCTTC. Translating it yields CASSFGQVNYGYTF.